What follows is one T cell receptor beta chain and its context. The antigen is unknown. This may arise from a read error, as a much more abundant clone is one base away. The conserved final phenylalanine or tryptophan is absent from the CDR3, which likely points to a read error. A process of 5'RACE template switching, which added a universal primer site and UMIs, was used to make TCR cDNA. TCRdb re-analysed the 5' RACE reads in MiXCR, keeping a single row per CDR3 protein. The sample includes roughly 50,000 distinct CDR3 sequences, 7.4% seen only once; the top ten take 28%. The sample belongs to a study of T cells after yellow fever vaccination. Across the whole study: SMART-Seq v4 Ultra Low Input prepared libraries from low-cell fractions.

Study-level results: Clones that expanded after primary vaccination mostly reappeared after the booster (just under 98% CD4, 88% CD8).

The germline gives CDR1 SGHTA, CDR2 FQGNSA. Trimming removed 5 bases at V and 6 bases at J, with 17 bases between. The CDR3 has 14 residues. Sequenced material: CD8+ T cells sorted from PBMCs, taken roughly 15 days after the first yellow fever vaccination. The receptor comes from a man between 18 and 29 years old who received the YFV17D yellow fever vaccine. The rearrangement uses TRBV7-2 and TRBJ2-7, with D perhaps TRBD1 (6 bases). The CDR3 region is CASSLVGRRGEQYL. The CDR3 nucleotides are TGTGCCAGCAGCCTAGTGGGGCGCAGGGGCGAGCAGTACCTC.